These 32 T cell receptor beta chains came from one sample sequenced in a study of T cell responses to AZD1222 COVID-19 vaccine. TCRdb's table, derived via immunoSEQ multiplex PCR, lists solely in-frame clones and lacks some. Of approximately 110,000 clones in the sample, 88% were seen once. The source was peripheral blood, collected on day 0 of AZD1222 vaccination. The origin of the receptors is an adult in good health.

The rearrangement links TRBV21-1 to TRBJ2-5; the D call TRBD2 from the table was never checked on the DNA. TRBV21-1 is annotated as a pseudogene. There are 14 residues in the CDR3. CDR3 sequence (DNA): TGTGCCAGCAGCAAGACTAGCCGCTCGGAGACCCAGTACTTC. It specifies CASSKTSRSETQYF.

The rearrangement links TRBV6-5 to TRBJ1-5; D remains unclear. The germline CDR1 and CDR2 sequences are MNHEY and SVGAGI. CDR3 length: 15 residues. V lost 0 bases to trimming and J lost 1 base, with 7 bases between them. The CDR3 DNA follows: TGTGCCAGCAGTTACTCCCAGTCAAGCAATCAGCCCCAGCATTTT. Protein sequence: CASSYSQSSNQPQHF.

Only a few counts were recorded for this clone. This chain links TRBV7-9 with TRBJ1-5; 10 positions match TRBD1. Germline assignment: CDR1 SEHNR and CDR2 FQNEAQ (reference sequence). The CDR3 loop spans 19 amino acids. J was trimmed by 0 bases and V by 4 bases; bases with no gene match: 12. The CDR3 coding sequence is TGTGCCAGCAGCTCCGGGACAGGGGCCGCAGCCTATAGCAATCAGCCCCAGCATTTT. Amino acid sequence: CASSSGTGAAAYSNQPQHF.

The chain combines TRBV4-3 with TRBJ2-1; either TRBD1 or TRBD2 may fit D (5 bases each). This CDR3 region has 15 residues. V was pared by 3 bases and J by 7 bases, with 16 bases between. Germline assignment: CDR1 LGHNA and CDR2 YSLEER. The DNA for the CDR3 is TGCGCCAGCAGCCAGGGGACCCCCGGTGGGAATGAGCAGTTCTTC. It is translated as CASSQGTPGGNEQFF.

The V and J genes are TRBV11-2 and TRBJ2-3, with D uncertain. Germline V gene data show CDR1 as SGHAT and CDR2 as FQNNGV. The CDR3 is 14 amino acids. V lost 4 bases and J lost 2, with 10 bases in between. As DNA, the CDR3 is TGTGCCAGCAGCTCCCGCCCCCTCACAGATACGCAGTATTTT. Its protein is CASSSRPLTDTQYF.

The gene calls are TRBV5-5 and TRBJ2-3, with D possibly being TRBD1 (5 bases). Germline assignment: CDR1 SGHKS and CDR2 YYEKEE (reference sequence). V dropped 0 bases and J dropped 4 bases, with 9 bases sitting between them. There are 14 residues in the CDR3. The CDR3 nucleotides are TGTGCCAGCAGCTTGGGACAGCCAGCAGATACGCAGTATTTT. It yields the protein CASSLGQPADTQYF.

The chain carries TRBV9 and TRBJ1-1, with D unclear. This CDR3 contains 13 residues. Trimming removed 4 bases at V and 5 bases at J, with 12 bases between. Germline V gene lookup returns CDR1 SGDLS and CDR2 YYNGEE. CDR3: CASSLTLGTEAFF. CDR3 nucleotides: TGTGCCAGCAGCTTAACTTTGGGGACTGAAGCTTTCTTT.

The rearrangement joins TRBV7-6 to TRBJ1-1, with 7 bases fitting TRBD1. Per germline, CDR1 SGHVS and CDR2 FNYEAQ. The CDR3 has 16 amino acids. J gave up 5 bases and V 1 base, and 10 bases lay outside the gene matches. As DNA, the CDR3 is TGTGCCAGCAGCTTAGGCTACAGGGGAGGTGGGACTGAAGCTTTCTTT. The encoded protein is CASSLGYRGGGTEAFF.

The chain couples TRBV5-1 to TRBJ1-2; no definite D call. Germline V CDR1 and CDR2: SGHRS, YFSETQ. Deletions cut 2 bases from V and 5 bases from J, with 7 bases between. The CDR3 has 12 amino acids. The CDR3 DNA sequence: TGCGCCAGCAGCTTAGGGCTATATGGCTACACCTTC. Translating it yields CASSLGLYGYTF.

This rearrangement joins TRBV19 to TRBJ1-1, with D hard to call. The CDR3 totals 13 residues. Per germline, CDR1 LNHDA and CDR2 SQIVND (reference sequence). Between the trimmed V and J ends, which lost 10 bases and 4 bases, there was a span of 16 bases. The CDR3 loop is CATRGGRVTEAFF. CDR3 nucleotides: TGTGCCACCCGGGGAGGGCGTGTCACTGAAGCTTTCTTT. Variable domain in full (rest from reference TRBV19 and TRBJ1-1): DGGITQSPKYLFRKEGQNVTLSCEQNLNHDAMYWYRQDPGQGLRLIYYSQIVNDFQKGDIAEGYSVSREKKESFPLTVTSAQKNPTAFYLCATRGGRVTEAFFGQGTRLTVV.

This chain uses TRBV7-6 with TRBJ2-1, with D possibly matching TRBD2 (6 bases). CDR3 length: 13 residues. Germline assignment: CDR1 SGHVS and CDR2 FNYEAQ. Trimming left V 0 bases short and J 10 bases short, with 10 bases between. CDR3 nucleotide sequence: TGTGCCAGCAGCTTAGCTAGGGGAGGCGAGCAGTTCTTC. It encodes CASSLARGGEQFF.

The CDR3 spells CASSPNRAPNSPLHF. Here the CDR3 DNA reads TGCGCCAGCAGCCCCAACAGGGCCCCTAATTCACCCCTCCACTTT. The V call is TRBV5-1, the J call TRBJ1-6; the D gene is possibly TRBD1 (6 bases). The CDR3 is made up of 15 amino acids. The germline V and J ends were trimmed by 4 bases and 6 bases, with 14 bases remaining between them. Germline V lookup: CDR1 SGHRS, CDR2 YFSETQ.

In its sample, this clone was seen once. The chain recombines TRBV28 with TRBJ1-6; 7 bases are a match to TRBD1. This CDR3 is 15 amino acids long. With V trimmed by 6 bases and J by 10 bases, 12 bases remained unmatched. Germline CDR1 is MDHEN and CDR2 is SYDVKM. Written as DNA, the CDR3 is TGTGCCAGCAGCTTACCTCAGGGGGTAGGATCACCCCTCCACTTT. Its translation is CASSLPQGVGSPLHF.

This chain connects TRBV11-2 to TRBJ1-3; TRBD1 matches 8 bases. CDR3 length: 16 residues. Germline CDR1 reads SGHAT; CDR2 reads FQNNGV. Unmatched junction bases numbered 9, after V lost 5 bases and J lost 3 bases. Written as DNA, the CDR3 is TGTGCCAGCAGCCTAACCGGACAGGGTGGTGGAAACACCATATATTTT. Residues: CASSLTGQGGGNTIYF.

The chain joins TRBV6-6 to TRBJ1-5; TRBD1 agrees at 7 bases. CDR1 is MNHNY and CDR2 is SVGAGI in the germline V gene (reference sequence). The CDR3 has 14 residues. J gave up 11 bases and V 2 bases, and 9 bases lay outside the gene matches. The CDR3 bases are TGTGCCAGCAGTTACCGCGGGACAGTAGCGTCCCAGCATTTT. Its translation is CASSYRGTVASQHF.

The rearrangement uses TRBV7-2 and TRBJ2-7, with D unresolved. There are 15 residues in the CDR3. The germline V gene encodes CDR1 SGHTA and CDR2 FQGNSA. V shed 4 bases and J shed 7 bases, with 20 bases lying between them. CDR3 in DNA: TGTGCCAGCAGCTCCAAACAGATGTTCCTAGGGGAGCAGTACTTC. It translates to CASSSKQMFLGEQYF. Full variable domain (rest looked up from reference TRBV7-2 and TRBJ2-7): GAGVSQSPSNKVTEKGKDVELRCDPISGHTALYWYRQSLGQGLEFLIYFQGNSAPDKSGLPSDRFSAERTGGSVSTLTIQRTQQEDSAVYLCASSSKQMFLGEQYFGPGTRLTVT.

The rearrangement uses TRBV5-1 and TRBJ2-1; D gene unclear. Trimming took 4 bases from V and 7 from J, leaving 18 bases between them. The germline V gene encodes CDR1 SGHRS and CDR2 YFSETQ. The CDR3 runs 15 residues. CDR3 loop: CASSPAPSPGNEQFF. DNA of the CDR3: TGCGCCAGCAGCCCGGCCCCCTCGCCCGGTAATGAGCAGTTCTTC.

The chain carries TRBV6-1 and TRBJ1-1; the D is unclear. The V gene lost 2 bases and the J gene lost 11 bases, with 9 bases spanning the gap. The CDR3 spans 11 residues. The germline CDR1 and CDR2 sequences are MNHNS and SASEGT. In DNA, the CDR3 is TGTGCCAGCAGTGAAAGGGTGAGCGCTTTCTTT. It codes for CASSERVSAFF.

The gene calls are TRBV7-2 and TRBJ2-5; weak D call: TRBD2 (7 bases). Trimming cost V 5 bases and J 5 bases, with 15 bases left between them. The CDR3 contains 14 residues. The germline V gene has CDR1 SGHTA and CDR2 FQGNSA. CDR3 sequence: CASSNRGGSETQYF. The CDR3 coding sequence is TGTGCCAGCAGCAATAGGGGGGGTTCGGAGACCCAGTACTTC.

CDR3 sequence: CSGGQMNTEAFF. The DNA for the CDR3 is TGCAGCGGCGGACAGATGAACACTGAAGCTTTCTTT. The chain couples TRBV29-1 to TRBJ1-1; TRBD1 is a possible D gene (6 bases). The length of the CDR3 is 12 residues. In germline, CDR1 is SQVTM, CDR2 ANQGSEA. Deletions cut 7 bases from V and 0 bases from J, with 9 bases between.

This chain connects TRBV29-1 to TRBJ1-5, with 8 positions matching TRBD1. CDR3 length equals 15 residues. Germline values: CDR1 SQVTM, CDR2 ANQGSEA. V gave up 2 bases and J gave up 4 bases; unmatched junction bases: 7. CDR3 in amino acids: CSVEPGQESNQPQHF. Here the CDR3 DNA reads TGCAGCGTTGAACCGGGACAGGAAAGTAATCAGCCCCAGCATTTT.

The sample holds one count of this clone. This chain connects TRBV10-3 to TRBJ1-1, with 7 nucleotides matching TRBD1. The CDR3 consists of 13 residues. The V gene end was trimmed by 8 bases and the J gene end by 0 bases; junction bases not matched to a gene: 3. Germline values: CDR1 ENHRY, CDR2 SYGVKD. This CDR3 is CAILQGLNTEAFF. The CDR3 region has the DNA TGTGCCATCCTACAGGGGCTGAACACTGAAGCTTTCTTT.

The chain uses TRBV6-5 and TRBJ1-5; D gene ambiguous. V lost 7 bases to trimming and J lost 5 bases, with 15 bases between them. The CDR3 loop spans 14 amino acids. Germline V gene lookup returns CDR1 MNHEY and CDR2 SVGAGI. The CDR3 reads CASTLETPDQPQHF. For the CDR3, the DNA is TGTGCCAGCACCCTGGAGACACCAGATCAGCCCCAGCATTTT.

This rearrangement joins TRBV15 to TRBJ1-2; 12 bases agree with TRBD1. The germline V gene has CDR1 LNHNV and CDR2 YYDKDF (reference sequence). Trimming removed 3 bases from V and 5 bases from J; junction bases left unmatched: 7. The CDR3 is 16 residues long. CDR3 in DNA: TGTGCCACCAGCAGCCGGGACAGGGGGCCAGGTTATGGCTACACCTTC. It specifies CATSSRDRGPGYGYTF.

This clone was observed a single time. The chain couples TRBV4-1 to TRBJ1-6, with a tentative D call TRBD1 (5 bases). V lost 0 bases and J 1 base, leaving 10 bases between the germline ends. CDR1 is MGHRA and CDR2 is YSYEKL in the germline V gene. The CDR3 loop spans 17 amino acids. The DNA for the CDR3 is TGCGCCAGCAGCCAAGAGACCCGGGGGTCCTATAATTCACCCCTCCACTTT. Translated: CASSQETRGSYNSPLHF.

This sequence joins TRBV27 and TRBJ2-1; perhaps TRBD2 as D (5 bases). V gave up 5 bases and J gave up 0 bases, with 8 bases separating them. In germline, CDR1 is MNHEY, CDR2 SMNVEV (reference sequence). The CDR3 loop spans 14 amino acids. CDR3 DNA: TGTGCCAGCAGTCCGGGGAGCTCCTACAATGAGCAGTTCTTC. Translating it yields CASSPGSSYNEQFF.

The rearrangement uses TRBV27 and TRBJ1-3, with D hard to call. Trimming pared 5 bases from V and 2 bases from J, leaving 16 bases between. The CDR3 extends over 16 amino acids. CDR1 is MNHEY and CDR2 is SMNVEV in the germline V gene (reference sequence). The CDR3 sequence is CASSPIAGFAGNTIYF. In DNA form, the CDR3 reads TGTGCCAGCAGTCCTATCGCGGGATTCGCTGGAAACACCATATATTTT.

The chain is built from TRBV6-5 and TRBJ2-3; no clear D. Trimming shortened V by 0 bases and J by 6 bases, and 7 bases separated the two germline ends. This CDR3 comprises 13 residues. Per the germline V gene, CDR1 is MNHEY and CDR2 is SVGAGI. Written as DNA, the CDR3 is TGTGCCAGCAGTTACTCGAGTGGCGATACGCAGTATTTT. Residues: CASSYSSGDTQYF.

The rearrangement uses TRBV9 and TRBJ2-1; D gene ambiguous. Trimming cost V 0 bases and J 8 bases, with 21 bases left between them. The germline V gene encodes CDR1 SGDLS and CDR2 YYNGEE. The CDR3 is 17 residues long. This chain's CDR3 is CASSVARAVAGFDEQFF. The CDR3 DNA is TGTGCCAGCAGCGTAGCTCGGGCCGTCGCCGGGTTCGATGAGCAGTTCTTC.

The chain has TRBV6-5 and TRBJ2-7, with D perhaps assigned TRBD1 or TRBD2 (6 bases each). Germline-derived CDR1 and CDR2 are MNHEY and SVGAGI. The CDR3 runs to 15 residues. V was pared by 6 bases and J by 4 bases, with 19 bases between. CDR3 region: CASRAGFRGEYEQYF. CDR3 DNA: TGTGCCAGCAGAGCAGGGTTTAGGGGGGAATACGAGCAGTACTTC.

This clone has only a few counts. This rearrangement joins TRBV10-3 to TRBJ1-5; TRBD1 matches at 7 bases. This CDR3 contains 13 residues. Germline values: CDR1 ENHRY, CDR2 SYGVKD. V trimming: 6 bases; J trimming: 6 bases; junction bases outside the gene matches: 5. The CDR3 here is CAISTGVGQPQHF. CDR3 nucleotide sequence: TGTGCCATCAGCACAGGGGTCGGTCAGCCCCAGCATTTT.

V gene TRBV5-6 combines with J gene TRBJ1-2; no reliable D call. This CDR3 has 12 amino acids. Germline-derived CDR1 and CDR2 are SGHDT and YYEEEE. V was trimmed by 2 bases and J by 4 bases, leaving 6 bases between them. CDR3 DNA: TGTGCCAGCAGCTTCGCCAGCTATGGCTACACCTTC. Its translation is CASSFASYGYTF.